This T cell receptor beta chain was captured in a study of blood T cell repertoires in COVID-19. Germline CDR1 reads SGHTA; CDR2 reads FQGNSA. V was shortened by 5 bases and J by 3 bases, with 14 bases between the two germline ends. There are 15 residues in the CDR3. In the original workflow: Amplified reference gene primers provided the basis for estimating nucleated cell counts. Sequencing used immunoSEQ multiplex PCR; TCRdb keeps in-frame clones, though not all of them. That table gives V, J and clone size, and the DNA gave D and trimming. Among more than 75,000 clones listed, about 88% were seen once. This clone was detected only once.

Specimen: peripheral blood. The receptor's source is a man older than 75 with active or convalescent COVID-19. V and J are TRBV7-2 and TRBJ2-1; D perhaps matches TRBD2 (7 bases). This chain's CDR3 is CASSEGGVGYNEQFF. CDR3 nucleotide sequence: TGTGCCAGCAGCGAGGGGGGGGTAGGCTACAATGAGCAGTTCTTC.